Below are 25 T cell receptor gamma chains sequenced from a single sample in a study of gamma delta lymphoproliferative disorders and STAT genes. TCRdb ran CATT on the multiplex PCR reads. The sample lists over a thousand gamma-chain clones; under 15% were seen once. Sequencing used genomic DNA taken from PBMCs of patients and controls. Sequenced sample: blood. These receptor sequences come from a human donor in good health.

In its sample, this clone is medium-sized. The chain combines TRGV9 with TRGJ1 or TRGJ2. The J gene comes from matching the DNA to germline here; TCRdb lacks it. Germline trimming cut 11 bases from V and 4 bases from J; bases unmatched to any gene: 8. The length of the CDR3 is 11 residues. CDR1 is GITISATS, CDR2 ISYDGTV, per germline (reference sequence). The CDR3 here is CACYDYYKKLF. The DNA for the CDR3 is TGTGCCTGTTATGACTATTATAAGAAACTCTTT.

This clone is medium-sized within its sample. As DNA, the CDR3 is TGTGCCACCTGGGACGAGAATTATTATAAGAAACTCTTT. Translated, it gives CATWDENYYKKLF. This sequence joins TRGV2 and TRGJ1 or TRGJ2. The J gene, not given by TCRdb, was assigned here from a germline match of the nucleotide sequence. The ends lost 2 bases at V and 0 bases at J; junction bases unmatched: 1. This CDR3 has 13 amino acids. The germline V gene has CDR1 EGSNGY and CDR2 YDSYNSKV.

This clone is termed medium-sized. The rearrangement links TRGV3 to TRGJ1 or TRGJ2. Matching the DNA to germline supplied the J gene, which TCRdb does not give. V lost 0 bases to trimming and J lost 3 bases; unmatched junction nucleotides: 8. CDR3 length: 15 amino acids. Germline V gene sequence: CDR1 VTNTFY, CDR2 YDVSTARD (reference sequence). The chain's CDR3 is CATWDRPDFYYKKLF. CDR3 nucleotide sequence: TGTGCCACCTGGGACAGGCCGGACTTTTATTATAAGAAACTCTTT.

This clone qualifies as medium-sized. The chain joins TRGV4 to TRGJ1 or TRGJ2. Since TCRdb gives no J gene, matching the DNA to germline was used here to assign it. The germline V gene has CDR1 EGSTGY and CDR2 YDSYTSSV. V gave up 0 bases and J gave up 12 bases; unmatched junction bases: 11. The CDR3 consists of 13 residues. CDR3 DNA sequence: TGTGCCACCTGGGATGGGCCCAGGTATGGGAAACTCTTT. As protein: CATWDGPRYGKLF.

By its share, this clone is large. The sample has other DNA sequences that encode this CDR3 too. The chain combines TRGV10 with TRGJP1. TCRdb does not report a J gene; here it was assigned by matching the DNA to germline references. TRGV10 qualifies as an ORF whose function is uncertain. The CDR3 sequence is 13 residues long. V lost 8 bases to trimming and J lost 5 bases; unmatched junction nucleotides: 6. In nucleotides, the CDR3 is TGTGCTGCGTGGGATTATACTGGTTGGTTCAAGATATTT. Its translation: CAAWDYTGWFKIF.

By share, this clone ranks as medium-sized. The chain links TRGV2 to TRGJ1 or TRGJ2. Germline matching of the DNA provided the J gene here, since TCRdb leaves it blank. Germline V gives CDR1 EGSNGY, CDR2 YDSYNSKV. The junction had 0 bases not matched to a gene; V was cut back by 2 bases and J by 5 bases. The CDR3 is 11 amino acids. The CDR3 region is CATWDDYKKLF. Here the CDR3 DNA reads TGTGCCACCTGGGACGATTATAAGAAACTCTTT.

As regards this clone: At residue 7, the TCRdb protein and translated DNA are inconsistent; the protein given comes from the DNA. The genes are TRGV2 and TRGJ1 or TRGJ2. The J gene, not given by TCRdb, was assigned here from a germline match of the nucleotide sequence. Germline V lookup: CDR1 EGSNGY, CDR2 YDSYNSKV. This CDR3 spans 13 amino acids. The trim removed 0 bases at V and 3 bases at J, leaving 2 bases unmatched. The CDR3 reads CATWDGVYYKKLF. The CDR3 bases are TGTGCCACCTGGGACGGGGTTTATTATAAGAAACTCTTT.

This clone rates as medium-sized. The chain carries TRGV2 and TRGJ1 or TRGJ2. Germline matching of the DNA provided the J gene here, since TCRdb leaves it blank. The J segment lost 4 bases and the V segment lost 0 bases, leaving 6 bases of the junction unmatched. The CDR3 contains 14 residues. Germline lookup yields CDR1 EGSNGY and CDR2 YDSYNSKV. DNA for the CDR3: TGTGCCACCTGGGACGGGCCGGTGTATTATAAGAAACTCTTT. Amino acid sequence: CATWDGPVYYKKLF.

In its sample, this clone was seen a few times. The protein TCRdb gives is from a much larger clone and does not agree with this DNA's translation at residue 3, likely a read error; the protein shown here comes from the DNA. The CDR3 DNA reads as TGTGCCGCCTGGGATGGGAATTATTATAAGAAACTCTTT. Residues: CAAWDGNYYKKLF. The rearrangement joins TRGV4 to TRGJ1 or TRGJ2. The J gene is not listed in TCRdb, so it was assigned here from a DNA match to germline. Germline V lookup: CDR1 EGSTGY, CDR2 YDSYTSSV. This CDR3 is built from 13 residues.

This clone is classed as medium-sized (0.01 to 0.1%). The V gene call reads TRGV2; no J gene was called. CDR1 is EGSNGY, CDR2 YDSYNSKV, per germline. This CDR3 has 13 residues. The CDR3 sequence: CATWDGQIPCELF. The DNA for the CDR3 is TGTGCCACCTGGGACGGGCAAATCCCGTGTGAACTCTTT.

This clone counts as medium-sized. V usage is TRGV9 and J usage is TRGJ1 or TRGJ2. The J gene, left out of TCRdb, was set here by checking the DNA against germline. V lost 5 bases and J lost 4; bases outside the gene matches: 5. The CDR3 has 12 amino acids. Looked up from germline, CDR1 is GITISATS and CDR2 is ISYDGTV (reference sequence). CDR3 sequence: CALWAGYYKKLF. The CDR3 DNA sequence: TGTGCCTTGTGGGCCGGGTATTATAAGAAACTCTTT.

By its share, this clone is medium-sized. V gene TRGV4 combines with J gene TRGJ1 or TRGJ2. Here the J gene was assigned by germline matching of the DNA, as TCRdb has none. CDR3 size: 14 residues. With V trimmed by 3 bases and J by 3 bases, 8 bases remained unmatched. The V gene's germline CDR1 is EGSTGY and CDR2 YDSYTSSV. CDR3 bases: TGTGCCACCTGGGATAGGGATTTTTATTATAAGAAACTCTTT. Protein sequence: CATWDRDFYYKKLF.

In its sample, this clone ranks as large. The rearrangement uses TRGV2 and TRGJ1 or TRGJ2. The J gene, missing from TCRdb, was assigned here through DNA to germline matching. Germline CDR1 and CDR2: EGSNGY and YDSYNSKV. The CDR3 totals 12 residues. V was pared by 2 bases and J by 12 bases, with 10 bases of the junction left unmatched. The CDR3 bases are TGTGCCACCTGGGACGTTAATTGGATGAAACTCTTT. Translation gives CATWDVNWMKLF.

By share of the sample, this clone is medium-sized. The chain carries TRGV9 and TRGJ1 or TRGJ2. The J gene was not available in TCRdb and was assigned here by matching the DNA to germline segments. The CDR3 runs to 15 residues. Germline lookup yields CDR1 GITISATS and CDR2 ISYDGTV (reference sequence). J was trimmed by 4 bases and V by 0 bases; bases with no gene match: 9. Here the CDR3 DNA reads TGTGCCTTGTGGGAGGTGACCCATCCATATTATAAGAAACTCTTT. Its translation: CALWEVTHPYYKKLF.

By sample share, this clone is medium-sized. The V gene is TRGV9, the J gene TRGJ1 or TRGJ2. TCRdb carries no J gene annotation; the J gene was assigned here by matching the DNA with germline. With 9 bases clipped from V and 3 bases from J, the junction kept 2 bases outside the gene matches. The CDR3 loop spans 10 amino acids. Germline-derived CDR1 and CDR2 are GITISATS and ISYDGTV (reference sequence). CDR3 sequence: CALVYYKKLF. In DNA, the CDR3 is TGTGCCTTGGTTTATTATAAGAAACTCTTT.

The rearrangement uses TRGV2 and TRGJ1 or TRGJ2. The J gene, missing from TCRdb, was assigned here through DNA to germline matching. Trimming cost V 0 bases and J 2 bases; bases outside gene matches: 16. The CDR3 covers 18 residues. Germline V gene lookup returns CDR1 EGSNGY and CDR2 YDSYNSKV. CDR3 nucleotide sequence: TGTGCCACCTGGGACGGGCCGAGGCCTAAGGGCGATTATTATAAGAAACTCTTT. As protein: CATWDGPRPKGDYYKKLF.

The chain has TRGV10 and TRGJ1 or TRGJ2. TCRdb offers no J gene call, so here the DNA was matched to germline to obtain one. TRGV10 is an open reading frame whose function is uncertain. J lost 3 bases, V lost 8 bases, and 8 bases had no gene match. This CDR3 has 13 amino acids. The CDR3 region has the DNA TGTGCTGCGTGGATCGAACCTTATTATAAGAAACTCTTT. Protein: CAAWIEPYYKKLF.

Judged by abundance, this clone is medium-sized (0.01 to 0.1%). The CDR3 is CATPLFFYKKLF. DNA for the CDR3: TGTGCCACCCCCCTCTTTTTTTATAAGAAACTCTTT. The chain uses TRGV8 and TRGJ1 or TRGJ2. TCRdb offers no J gene call, so here the DNA was matched to germline to obtain one. Trimming took 9 bases from V and 6 from J; bases not matched to a gene: 11. Per germline, CDR1 VENAVY and CDR2 YDSYNSRV. This CDR3 contains 12 residues.

By sample share, this clone is large. The identical CDR3 is also encoded by other nucleotide sequences in the sample. This chain uses TRGV10 with TRGJP1. The J gene was not available in TCRdb and was assigned here by matching the DNA to germline segments. Being an ORF, TRGV10 has a function that is uncertain. Trimming at V came to 12 bases and at J to 1 base, leaving 15 bases not matched to a gene. This CDR3 has 16 amino acids. The CDR3 here is CAAANGGGTTGWFKIF. The DNA for the CDR3 is TGTGCTGCAGCAAACGGAGGGGGTACCACTGGTTGGTTCAAGATATTT.

Concerning this clone: It is unclear where the CDR3 begins or ends on the DNA, so no DNA is shown, and the CDR3 is as TCRdb lists it. The V gene is TRGV11, but the J gene lacks a call. TRGV11 is designated an ORF whose function remains uncertain. Including both end residues, the CDR3 is 18 amino acids long. This CDR3 is CTTVPAGIGRGSDWIKTF.

This clone was seen only a few times. V is TRGV5 and J is TRGJP2. As TCRdb names no J gene, one was assigned here on the basis of a DNA match to germline. V was clipped by 2 bases and J by 6 bases; unmatched bases: 9. Germline CDR1 reads VINAFY; CDR2 reads YDVSNSKD. This CDR3 has 15 amino acids. The CDR3 DNA is TGTGCCACCTGGGACACCGGGGAGCGTGATTGGATCAAGACGTTT. It specifies CATWDTGERDWIKTF.

This clone counts as medium-sized. The chain is built from TRGV11 and TRGJ1 or TRGJ2. TCRdb supplies no J gene; here it was assigned by aligning the nucleotide sequence to germline. TRGV11 is assigned to the ORF class and has an uncertain function. J lost 5 bases, V lost 7 bases, and 11 bases had no gene match. The CDR3 contains 14 residues. The chain's CDR3 is CACWMGLLDYKKLF. DNA for the CDR3: TGTGCCTGCTGGATGGGCCTTTTAGATTATAAGAAACTCTTT.

Concerning this clone itself: Because the CDR3's place on the DNA is in doubt, the DNA is left out and the CDR3 is given as listed by TCRdb. The V gene reported is TRGV11; the J gene is uncalled. TRGV11 is annotated as an ORF whose role is uncertain. The CDR3 comprises 13 residues, both ends counted. CDR3: CTTVPAGSPKKLF.

By frequency in the sample, this clone is large. The V and J genes are TRGV4 and TRGJ1 or TRGJ2. The J gene was missing in TCRdb and was found by matching the end of the DNA to germline. This CDR3 contains 16 residues. V trimming: 0 bases; J trimming: 3 bases; junction bases outside the gene matches: 11. Germline CDR1 reads EGSTGY; CDR2 reads YDSYTSSV. The CDR3 is CATWDGPPTIYYKKLF. CDR3 sequence (DNA): TGTGCCACCTGGGATGGGCCGCCAACTATTTATTATAAGAAACTCTTT.

Sample share makes this clone medium-sized. The CDR3 here is CATWDITHPGPNKKLF. The CDR3 DNA is TGTGCCACCTGGGACATCACCCACCCGGGGCCAAATAAGAAACTCTTT. V usage is TRGV3 and J usage is TRGJ1 or TRGJ2. The J gene, missing from TCRdb, was assigned here through DNA to germline matching. The CDR3 has 16 amino acids. Per the germline V gene, CDR1 is VTNTFY and CDR2 is YDVSTARD (reference sequence). V lost 2 bases and J lost 8; bases outside the gene matches: 18.